The 15 T cell receptor beta chains presented below share a single source sample, sequenced in a study of regulatory T cells in long-lasting Graves disease. Construction of the TCR beta libraries employed iRepertoire HTBI primers in conjunction with Arm-PCR of CDR3 regions. TCRdb re-derived calls from the multiplex PCR reads in MiXCR, one entry per CDR3 protein. This sample carries around 460,000 distinct CDR3 sequences, 20% to 25% of them seen once, and the ten largest clones take roughly 7.7%. The sample's time point: persistent/refractory GD, antithyroid drugs over 5 years with positive TRAb. Scientists built the TCR library using RNA that was extracted from PBMCs. The sequencing used peripheral blood mononuclear cells (PBMCs), collected when the disease was refractory, from a patient treated with antithyroid drugs. These receptors originate from a female donor with Graves disease.

The chain links TRBV19 to TRBJ2-1; the match to TRBD1 covers 12 bases. Germline V gene sequence: CDR1 LNHDA, CDR2 SQIVND (reference sequence). The trim removed 7 bases at V and 5 bases at J, leaving 3 bases unmatched. This CDR3 is built from 14 residues. The chain's CDR3 is CASKGQGAHNEQFF. The CDR3 coding sequence is TGTGCCAGTAAGGGACAGGGGGCACACAATGAGCAGTTCTTC.

This clonotype was seen a handful of times. The chain combines TRBV30 with TRBJ2-7; D not resolved. Germline V gives CDR1 GTSNPN, CDR2 SVGIG (reference sequence). Trimming stripped 3 bases from V and 0 bases from J, with 15 bases between. The CDR3 has 15 residues. CDR3 DNA sequence: TGTGCCTGGAGGGTCTCCAGTAAGAGCTCCTACGAGCAGTACTTC. It specifies CAWRVSSKSSYEQYF.

V and J are TRBV7-9 and TRBJ1-1; TRBD1 agrees at 7 bases. Per the germline V gene, CDR1 is SEHNR and CDR2 is FQNEAQ (reference sequence). The CDR3 length is 13 residues. With 5 bases clipped from V and 4 bases from J, the junction kept 4 bases outside the gene matches. The CDR3 DNA is TGTGCCAGCAGCCAGGGGGATGCCACTGAAGCTTTCTTT. It is translated as CASSQGDATEAFF.

This clonotype was counted only a few times. The V gene is TRBV5-1, the J gene TRBJ2-2; D call uncertain. V was shortened by 3 bases and J by 1 base, with 10 bases between the two germline ends. Germline V gene lookup returns CDR1 SGHRS and CDR2 YFSETQ. This CDR3 spans 15 amino acids. This chain's CDR3 is CASSSAAGNTGELFF. In DNA, the CDR3 is TGCGCCAGCAGCTCCGCGGCAGGGAACACCGGGGAGCTGTTTTTT.

This clonotype occurred many times. This CDR3 reads CASSYSIQRGDQETQYF. The CDR3, as DNA: TGTGCCAGCAGTTACTCGATCCAGCGGGGGGACCAAGAGACCCAGTACTTC. The chain recombines TRBV6-2 or TRBV6-3 with TRBJ2-5; TRBD2 agrees at 9 bases. Germline lookup yields CDR1 MNHEY and CDR2 SVGEGT. Trimming cost V 0 bases and J 0 bases; bases outside gene matches: 5. The CDR3 loop spans 17 amino acids.

This clonotype was counted many times. The chain has TRBV28 and TRBJ2-7; possible D gene TRBD1, 6 bases. CDR3 size: 13 residues. The germline V and J ends were trimmed by 6 bases and 2 bases, with 11 bases remaining between them. Germline assignment: CDR1 MDHEN and CDR2 SYDVKM. This CDR3 reads CASRSQGPYEQYF. The CDR3 DNA reads as TGTGCCAGCAGATCACAGGGCCCCTACGAGCAGTACTTC.

This clonotype was recorded at least ten times. This rearrangement joins TRBV7-3 to TRBJ2-5; D is perhaps TRBD2 (6 bases). V was pared by 2 bases and J by 1 base, with 14 bases between. The germline V gene has CDR1 SGHTA and CDR2 FQGTGA. The CDR3 spans 16 residues. The DNA of the CDR3 is TGTGCCAGCAGCTTAGGACCGACTAGAACCCAAGAGACCCAGTACTTC. It specifies CASSLGPTRTQETQYF.

The rearrangement links TRBV19 to TRBJ1-5; D may be TRBD1 (6 bases). The length of the CDR3 is 15 residues. Germline CDR1 LNHDA, CDR2 SQIVND (reference sequence). V gave up 6 bases and J gave up 0 bases, with 12 bases separating them. DNA for the CDR3: TGTGCCAGTAGCCCCACAGGGATTAGCAATCAGCCCCAGCATTTT. The encoded protein is CASSPTGISNQPQHF.

This clonotype was counted ten times or more. This rearrangement joins TRBV28 to TRBJ2-7; possible D gene TRBD1, 5 bases. The V end was cut by 10 bases, the J end by 2 bases, with 12 bases between. The CDR3 sequence is 12 residues long. Germline-derived CDR1 and CDR2 are MDHEN and SYDVKM. This CDR3 is CATAQGPYEQYF. CDR3 nucleotide sequence: TGTGCCACCGCGCAGGGCCCCTACGAGCAGTACTTC.

This clonotype was recorded many times. The V and J genes are TRBV5-8 and TRBJ2-5; 9 bases line up with TRBD1. The length of the CDR3 is 14 residues. The germline CDR1 and CDR2 sequences are SGHTS and YDEGEE. Trimming removed 5 bases from V and 4 bases from J; junction bases left unmatched: 6. The CDR3 sequence: CASRLTGGLETQYF. CDR3 nucleotides: TGTGCCAGCAGACTTACAGGGGGCCTAGAGACCCAGTACTTC.

This clonotype occurred a few times. The J gene is TRBJ2-2, the V gene TRBV6-5; the D is unclear. The CDR3 has 16 residues. Looked up from germline, CDR1 is MNHEY and CDR2 is SVGAGI. V was pared by 4 bases and J by 1 base, with 13 bases between. The DNA for the CDR3 is TGTGCCAGCAGTTCCCGATCTCCCAGGAACACCGGGGAGCTGTTTTTT. Protein product: CASSSRSPRNTGELFF.

This sequence joins TRBV28 and TRBJ2-2; possible D gene TRBD1, 6 bases. Germline V gives CDR1 MDHEN, CDR2 SYDVKM. V was clipped by 5 bases and J by 1 base, with 17 bases between them. This CDR3 has 17 amino acids. CDR3 nucleotides: TGTGCCAGCAGTCGACCCTTAGGGGGACAGAACACCGGGGAGCTGTTTTTT. It encodes CASSRPLGGQNTGELFF.

Ten or more counts support this clonotype. V and J are TRBV29-1 and TRBJ2-7; 9 bases fit TRBD1. Germline V gives CDR1 SQVTM, CDR2 ANQGSEA. The trim removed 3 bases at V and 3 bases at J, leaving 12 bases unmatched. This CDR3 region has 16 residues. CDR3 residues: CSVDPPIQGASYEQYF. The CDR3 DNA sequence: TGCAGCGTTGATCCCCCAATACAGGGGGCAAGCTACGAGCAGTACTTC.

This clonotype appeared many times. The chain links TRBV2 to TRBJ2-2; 8 bases are shared with TRBD2. The CDR3 covers 16 residues. The V and J ends lost 8 bases and 2 bases, in that order; junction bases with no gene match: 10. Looked up from germline, CDR1 is SNHLY and CDR2 is FYNNEI. CDR3 residues: CASEGRGGLNTGELFF. The DNA of the CDR3 is TGTGCCAGCGAAGGTCGCGGGGGGCTTAACACCGGGGAGCTGTTTTTT.

V and J are TRBV19 and TRBJ1-3; D is unresolved. The germline gives CDR1 LNHDA, CDR2 SQIVND (reference sequence). V lost 1 base to trimming and J lost 2 bases, with 0 bases between them. The CDR3 has 12 amino acids. DNA for the CDR3: TGTGCCAGTAGTATAGCTGGAAACACCATATATTTT. Translation gives CASSIAGNTIYF.